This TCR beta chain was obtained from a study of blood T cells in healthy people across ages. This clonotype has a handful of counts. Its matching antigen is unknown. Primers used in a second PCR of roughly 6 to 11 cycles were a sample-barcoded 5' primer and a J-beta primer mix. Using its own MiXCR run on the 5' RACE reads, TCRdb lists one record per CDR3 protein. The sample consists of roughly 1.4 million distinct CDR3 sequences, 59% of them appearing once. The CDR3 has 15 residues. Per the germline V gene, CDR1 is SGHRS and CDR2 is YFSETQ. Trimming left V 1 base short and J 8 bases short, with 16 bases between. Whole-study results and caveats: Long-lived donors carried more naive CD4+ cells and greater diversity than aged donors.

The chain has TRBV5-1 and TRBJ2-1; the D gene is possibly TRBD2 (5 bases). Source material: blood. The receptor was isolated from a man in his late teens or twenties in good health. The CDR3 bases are TGCGCCAGCAGCTTGAGTTCGGGGTGGGCGGATGAGCAGTTCTTC. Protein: CASSLSSGWADEQFF.